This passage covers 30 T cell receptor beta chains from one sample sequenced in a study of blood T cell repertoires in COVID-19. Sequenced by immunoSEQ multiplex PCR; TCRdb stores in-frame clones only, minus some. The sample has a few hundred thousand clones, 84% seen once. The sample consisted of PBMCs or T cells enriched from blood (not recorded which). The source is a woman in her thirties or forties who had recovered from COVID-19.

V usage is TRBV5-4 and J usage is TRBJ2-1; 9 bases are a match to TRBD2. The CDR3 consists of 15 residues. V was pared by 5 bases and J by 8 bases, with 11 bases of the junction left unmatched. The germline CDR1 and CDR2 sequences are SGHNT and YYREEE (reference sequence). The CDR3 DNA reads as TGTGCCAGCAGTTCAGCGGGAGGCGGTAATTATGAGCAGTTCTTC. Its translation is CASSSAGGGNYEQFF.

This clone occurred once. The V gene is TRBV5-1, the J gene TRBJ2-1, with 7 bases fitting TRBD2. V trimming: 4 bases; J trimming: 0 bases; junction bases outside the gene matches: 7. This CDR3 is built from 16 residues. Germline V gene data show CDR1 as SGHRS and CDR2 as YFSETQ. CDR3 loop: CASSRASGSSYNEQFF. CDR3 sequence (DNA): TGCGCCAGCAGCAGGGCTAGCGGTAGCTCCTACAATGAGCAGTTCTTC.

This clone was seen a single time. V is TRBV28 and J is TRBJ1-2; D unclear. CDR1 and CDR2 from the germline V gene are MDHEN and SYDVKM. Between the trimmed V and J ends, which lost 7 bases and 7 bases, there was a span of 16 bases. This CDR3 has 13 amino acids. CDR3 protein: CASIIAGVGGYTF. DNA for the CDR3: TGTGCCAGCATCATCGCGGGCGTAGGTGGCTACACCTTC.

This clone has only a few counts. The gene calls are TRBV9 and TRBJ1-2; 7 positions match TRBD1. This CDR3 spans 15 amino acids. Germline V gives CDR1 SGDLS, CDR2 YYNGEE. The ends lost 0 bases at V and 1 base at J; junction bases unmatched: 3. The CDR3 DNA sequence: TGTGCCAGCAGCGTAGCCGGACAGGTTAACTATGGCTACACCTTC. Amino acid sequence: CASSVAGQVNYGYTF.

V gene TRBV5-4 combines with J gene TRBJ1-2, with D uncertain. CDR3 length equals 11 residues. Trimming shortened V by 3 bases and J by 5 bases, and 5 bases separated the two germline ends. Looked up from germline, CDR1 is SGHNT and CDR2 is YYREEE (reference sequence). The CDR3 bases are TGTGCCAGCAGCTCCCCATATGGCTACACCTTC. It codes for CASSSPYGYTF.

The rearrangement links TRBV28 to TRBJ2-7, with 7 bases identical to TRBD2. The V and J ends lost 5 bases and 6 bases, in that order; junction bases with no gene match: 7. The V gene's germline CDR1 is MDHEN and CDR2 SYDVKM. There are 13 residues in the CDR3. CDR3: CASSVSPSGEQYF. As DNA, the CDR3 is TGTGCCAGCAGTGTGTCACCTAGCGGCGAGCAGTACTTC.

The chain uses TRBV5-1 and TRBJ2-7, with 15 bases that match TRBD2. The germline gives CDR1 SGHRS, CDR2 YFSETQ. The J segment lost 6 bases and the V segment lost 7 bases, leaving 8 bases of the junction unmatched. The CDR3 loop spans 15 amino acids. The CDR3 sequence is CASHGLAGGPGEQYF. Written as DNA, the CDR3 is TGCGCCAGCCACGGACTAGCGGGAGGGCCGGGCGAGCAGTACTTC.

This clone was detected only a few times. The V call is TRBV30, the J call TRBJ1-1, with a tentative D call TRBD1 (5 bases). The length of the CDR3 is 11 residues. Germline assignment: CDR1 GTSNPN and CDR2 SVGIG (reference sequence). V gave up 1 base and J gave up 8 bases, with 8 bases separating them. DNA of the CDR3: TGTGCCTGGAGTGCCCAGGGCGAAGCTTTCTTT. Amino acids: CAWSAQGEAFF.

As DNA, the CDR3 is TGTGCCAGTAGTACTCCACAGGTCATGAACACTGAAGCTTTCTTT. Encoded protein: CASSTPQVMNTEAFF. This rearrangement joins TRBV19 to TRBJ1-1; a weak D match, TRBD1 (5 bases). Germline CDR1 and CDR2: LNHDA and SQIVND (reference sequence). This CDR3 contains 15 residues. The V and J ends lost 4 bases and 0 bases respectively, with 12 bases between them.

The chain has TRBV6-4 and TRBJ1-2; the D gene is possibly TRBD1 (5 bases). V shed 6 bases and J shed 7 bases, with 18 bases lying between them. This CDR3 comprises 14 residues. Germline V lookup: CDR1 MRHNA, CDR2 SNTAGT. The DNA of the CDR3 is TGTGCCAGCAGCCCAGGGCCACTCCTGACTGGCTACACCTTC. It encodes CASSPGPLLTGYTF.

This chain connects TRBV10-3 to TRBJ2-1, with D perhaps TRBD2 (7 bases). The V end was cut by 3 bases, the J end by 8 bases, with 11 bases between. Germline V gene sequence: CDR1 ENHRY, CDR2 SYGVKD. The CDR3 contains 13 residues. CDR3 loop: CAISDGGADEQFF. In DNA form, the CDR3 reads TGTGCCATCAGTGATGGGGGGGCGGATGAGCAGTTCTTC.

CDR3 amino acids: CASSPGLAGINEQFF. The CDR3 coding sequence is TGTGCCAGCAGTCCGGGACTAGCGGGAATCAATGAGCAGTTCTTC. The rearrangement joins TRBV2 to TRBJ2-1; 13 bases are shared with TRBD2. The CDR3 loop spans 15 amino acids. CDR1 is SNHLY, CDR2 FYNNEI, per germline. V was clipped by 5 bases and J by 6 bases; unmatched bases: 4.

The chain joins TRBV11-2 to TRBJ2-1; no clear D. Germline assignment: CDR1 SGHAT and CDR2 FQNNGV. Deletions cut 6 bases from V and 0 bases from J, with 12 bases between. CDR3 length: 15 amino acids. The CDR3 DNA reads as TGTGCCAGCAGATCGACTGGAAGCTCCTACAATGAGCAGTTCTTC. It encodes CASRSTGSSYNEQFF. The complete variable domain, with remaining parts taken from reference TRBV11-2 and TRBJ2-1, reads EAGVAQSPRYKIIEKRQSVAFWCNPISGHATLYWYQQILGQGPKLLIQFQNNGVVDDSQLPKDRFSAERLKGVDSTLKIQPAKLEDSAVYLCASRSTGSSYNEQFFGPGTRLTVL.

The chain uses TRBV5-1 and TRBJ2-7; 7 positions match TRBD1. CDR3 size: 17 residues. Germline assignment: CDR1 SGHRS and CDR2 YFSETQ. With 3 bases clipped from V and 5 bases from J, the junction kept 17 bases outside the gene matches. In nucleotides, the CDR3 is TGCGCCAGCAGCTCCACTCCGGCCGGGACAGCCGCCAACGAGCAGTACTTC. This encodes CASSSTPAGTAANEQYF.

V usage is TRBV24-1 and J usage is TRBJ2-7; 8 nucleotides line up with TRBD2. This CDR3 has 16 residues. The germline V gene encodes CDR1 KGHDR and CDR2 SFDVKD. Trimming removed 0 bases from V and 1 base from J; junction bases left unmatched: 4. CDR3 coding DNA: TGTGCCACCAGTGATTTGAGCGCGGGGGGTTCCTACGAGCAGTACTTC. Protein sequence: CATSDLSAGGSYEQYF.

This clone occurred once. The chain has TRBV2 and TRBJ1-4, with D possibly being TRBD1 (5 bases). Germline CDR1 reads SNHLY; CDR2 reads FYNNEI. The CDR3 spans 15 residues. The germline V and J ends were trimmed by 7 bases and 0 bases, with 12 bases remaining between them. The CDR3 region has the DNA TGTGCCAGCAATGACCGGACAACAACTAATGAAAAACTGTTTTTT. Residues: CASNDRTTTNEKLFF. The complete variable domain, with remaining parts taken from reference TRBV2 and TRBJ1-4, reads EPEVTQTPSHQVTQMGQEVILRCVPISNHLYFYWYRQILGQKVEFLVSFYNNEISEKSEIFDDQFSVERPDGSNFTLKIRSTKLEDSAMYFCASNDRTTTNEKLFFGSGTQLSVL.

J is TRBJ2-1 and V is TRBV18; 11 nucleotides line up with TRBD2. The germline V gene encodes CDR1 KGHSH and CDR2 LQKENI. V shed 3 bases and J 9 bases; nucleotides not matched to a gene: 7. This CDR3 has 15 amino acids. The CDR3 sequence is CASSPTTSGKGEQFF. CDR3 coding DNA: TGTGCCAGCTCACCCACGACTAGCGGGAAGGGTGAGCAGTTCTTC.

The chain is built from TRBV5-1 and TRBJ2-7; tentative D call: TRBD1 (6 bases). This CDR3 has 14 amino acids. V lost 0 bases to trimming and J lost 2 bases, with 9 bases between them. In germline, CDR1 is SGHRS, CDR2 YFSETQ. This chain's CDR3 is CASSLEQGPYEQYF. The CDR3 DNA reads TGCGCCAGCAGCTTGGAACAGGGACCCTACGAGCAGTACTTC.

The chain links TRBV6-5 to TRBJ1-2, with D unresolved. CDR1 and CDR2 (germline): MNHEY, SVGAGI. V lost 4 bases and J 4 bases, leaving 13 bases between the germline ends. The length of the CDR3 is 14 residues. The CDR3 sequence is CASSSTGSGYGYTF. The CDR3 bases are TGTGCCAGCAGTTCTACGGGTTCGGGCTATGGCTACACCTTC.

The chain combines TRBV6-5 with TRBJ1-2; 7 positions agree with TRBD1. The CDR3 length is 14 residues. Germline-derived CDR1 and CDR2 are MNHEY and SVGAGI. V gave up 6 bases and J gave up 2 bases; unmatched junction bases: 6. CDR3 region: CASSRGTANYGYTF. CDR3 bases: TGTGCCAGCAGCCGAGGGACAGCCAACTATGGCTACACCTTC.

DNA for the CDR3: TGTGCCAGTAGTGTCACTAGCGGGAGGCTTAACACCGGGGAGCTGTTTTTT. Amino acids: CASSVTSGRLNTGELFF. The rearrangement joins TRBV19 to TRBJ2-2; TRBD2 agrees at 12 bases. V dropped 5 bases and J dropped 2; count of bases not matched to a gene: 6. CDR3 size: 17 residues. The germline gives CDR1 LNHDA, CDR2 SQIVND (reference sequence).

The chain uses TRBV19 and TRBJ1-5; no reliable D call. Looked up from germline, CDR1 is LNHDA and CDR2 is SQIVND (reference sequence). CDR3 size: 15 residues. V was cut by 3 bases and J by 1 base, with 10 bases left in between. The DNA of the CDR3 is TGTGCCAGTAGTATGTTGGCAGGAAGCAATCAGCCCCAGCATTTT. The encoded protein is CASSMLAGSNQPQHF.

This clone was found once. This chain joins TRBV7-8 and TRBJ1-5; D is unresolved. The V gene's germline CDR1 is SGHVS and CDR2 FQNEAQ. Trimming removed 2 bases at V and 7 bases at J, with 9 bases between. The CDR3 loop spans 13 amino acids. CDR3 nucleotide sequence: TGTGCCAGCAGCTTAATTAGGAGCCAGCCCCAGCATTTT. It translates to CASSLIRSQPQHF.

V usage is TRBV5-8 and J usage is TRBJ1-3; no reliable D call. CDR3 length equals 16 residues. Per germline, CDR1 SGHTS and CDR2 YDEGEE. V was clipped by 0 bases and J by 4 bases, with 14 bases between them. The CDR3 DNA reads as TGTGCCAGCAGCTTGGCAACTCGGTGGTCCGGAAACACCATATATTTT. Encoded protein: CASSLATRWSGNTIYF.

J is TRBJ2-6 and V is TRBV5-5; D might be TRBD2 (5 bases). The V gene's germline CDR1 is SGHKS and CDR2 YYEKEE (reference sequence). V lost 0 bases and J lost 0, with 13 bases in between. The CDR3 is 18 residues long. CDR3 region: CASSLGSGGRSGANVLTF. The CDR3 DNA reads TGTGCCAGCAGCTTGGGGTCCGGCGGGCGCTCTGGGGCCAACGTCCTGACTTTC.

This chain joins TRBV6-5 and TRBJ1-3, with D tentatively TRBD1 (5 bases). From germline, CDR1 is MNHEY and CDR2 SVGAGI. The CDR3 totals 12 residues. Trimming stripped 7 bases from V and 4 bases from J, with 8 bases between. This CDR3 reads CASTGSGNTIYF. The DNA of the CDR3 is TGTGCCAGCACAGGGTCCGGAAACACCATATATTTT.

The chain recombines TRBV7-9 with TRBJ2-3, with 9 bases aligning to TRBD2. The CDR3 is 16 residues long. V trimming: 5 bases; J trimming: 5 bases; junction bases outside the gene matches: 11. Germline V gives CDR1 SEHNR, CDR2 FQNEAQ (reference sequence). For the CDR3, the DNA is TGTGCCAGCAGCCCCGGGACTAGCCTTTTCAGAGATACGCAGTATTTT. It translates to CASSPGTSLFRDTQYF.

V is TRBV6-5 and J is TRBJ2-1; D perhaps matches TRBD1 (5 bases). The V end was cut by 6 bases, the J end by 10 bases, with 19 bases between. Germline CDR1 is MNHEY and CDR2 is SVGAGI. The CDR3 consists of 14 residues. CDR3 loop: CASRNQGTKGEQFF. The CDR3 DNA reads TGTGCCAGCAGGAACCAGGGTACGAAAGGCGAGCAGTTCTTC.

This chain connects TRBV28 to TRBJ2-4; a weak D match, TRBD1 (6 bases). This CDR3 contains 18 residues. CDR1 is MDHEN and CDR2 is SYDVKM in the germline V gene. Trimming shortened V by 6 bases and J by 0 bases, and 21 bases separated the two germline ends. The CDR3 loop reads CASRQSIGGGQAKNIQYF. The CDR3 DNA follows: TGTGCCAGCAGACAGAGCATTGGGGGCGGACAAGCCAAAAACATTCAGTACTTC. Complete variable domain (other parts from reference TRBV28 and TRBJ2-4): DVKVTQSSRYLVKRTGEKVFLECVQDMDHENMFWYRQDPGLGLRLIYFSYDVKMKEKGDIPEGYSVSREKKERFSLILESASTNQTSMYLCASRQSIGGGQAKNIQYFGAGTRLSVL.

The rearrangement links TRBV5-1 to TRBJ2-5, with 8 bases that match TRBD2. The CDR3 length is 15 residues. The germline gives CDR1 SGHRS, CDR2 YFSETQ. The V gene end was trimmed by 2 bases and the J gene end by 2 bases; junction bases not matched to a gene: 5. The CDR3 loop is CASSLGAGVQETQYF. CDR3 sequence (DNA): TGCGCCAGCAGCTTAGGAGCGGGAGTGCAAGAGACCCAGTACTTC.